These 18 T cell receptor beta chains share one sample of origin, sequenced in a study of blood T cell repertoires in COVID-19. Sequencing used immunoSEQ multiplex PCR; TCRdb keeps in-frame clones, though not all of them. The profile shows some 260,000 clones, approximately 85% of them singletons. The specimen sequenced was peripheral blood. These receptors were taken from a woman younger than 45 with acute or convalescent COVID-19.

This rearrangement joins TRBV5-4 to TRBJ2-1; 9 nucleotides agree with TRBD1. Germline CDR1 and CDR2: SGHNT and YYREEE (reference sequence). V lost 3 bases to trimming and J lost 8 bases; unmatched junction nucleotides: 12. The CDR3 covers 16 residues. In nucleotides, the CDR3 is TGTGCCAGCAGCTCCCACGGGACAGGGCCTCACGATGAGCAGTTCTTC. Its translation: CASSSHGTGPHDEQFF.

Regarding this clone: Other DNA sequences in the same sample also yield this CDR3. The chain has TRBV6-5 and TRBJ2-7; 14 bases fit TRBD2. V lost 7 bases to trimming and J lost 2 bases; unmatched junction nucleotides: 4. Germline loops: CDR1 MNHEY, CDR2 SVGAGI. CDR3 length: 15 residues. In nucleotides, the CDR3 is TGTGCCAGCATACGACTAGCGGGAGGGCCCTACGAGCAGTACTTC. This codes for CASIRLAGGPYEQYF.

The rearrangement joins TRBV13 to TRBJ1-1, with TRBD1 identical over 7 bases. V was clipped by 4 bases and J by 0 bases; unmatched bases: 2. The CDR3 spans 14 residues. CDR1 is PRHDT, CDR2 FYEKMQ, per germline (reference sequence). The CDR3 loop reads CASSSGQLNTEAFF. CDR3 sequence (DNA): TGTGCCAGCAGCTCGGGACAGCTGAACACTGAAGCTTTCTTT.

This chain connects TRBV6-6 to TRBJ2-1; no firm D call. The CDR3 totals 15 residues. The V end was cut by 3 bases, the J end by 4 bases, with 13 bases between. Germline assignment: CDR1 MNHNY and CDR2 SVGAGI (reference sequence). The CDR3 protein is CASSYYRSDYNEQFF. CDR3 sequence (DNA): TGTGCCAGCAGTTATTACCGGAGCGATTACAATGAGCAGTTCTTC.

The chain recombines TRBV4-3 with TRBJ2-2; no clear D. Trimming removed 4 bases from V and 5 bases from J, with 14 bases in between. The CDR3 loop spans 15 amino acids. Germline V gene lookup returns CDR1 LGHNA and CDR2 YSLEER. Here the CDR3 DNA reads TGCGCCAGCAGCCTCGACCTCACCGGGACCGGGGAGCTGTTTTTT. It translates to CASSLDLTGTGELFF.

A word on this clone: Other nucleotide sequences in the sample specify the same CDR3. The chain uses TRBV29-1 and TRBJ2-1; TRBD1 matches at 8 bases. CDR1 and CDR2 from the germline V gene are SQVTM and ANQGSEA. The CDR3 loop spans 12 amino acids. V shed 4 bases, J shed 7 bases, and the junction held 3 bases outside the gene matches. The CDR3 sequence: CSVGRQGNEQFF. The CDR3 nucleotides are TGCAGCGTTGGGAGACAGGGGAATGAGCAGTTCTTC.

The chain uses TRBV6-6 and TRBJ2-2; 11 nucleotides line up with TRBD2. V was clipped by 8 bases and J by 0 bases; unmatched bases: 26. Germline V gene data show CDR1 as MNHNY and CDR2 as SVGAGI (reference sequence). The CDR3 has 23 amino acids. The CDR3 protein is CASRYFQGGGIAGGPTNTGELFF. In DNA, the CDR3 is TGTGCCAGCCGCTACTTCCAGGGTGGAGGAATAGCGGGAGGGCCGACGAACACCGGGGAGCTGTTTTTT.

The chain has TRBV18 and TRBJ2-1; perhaps TRBD1 as D (6 bases). Germline CDR1 KGHSH, CDR2 LQKENI. Trimming left V 2 bases short and J 5 bases short, with 16 bases between. This CDR3 contains 16 residues. In DNA, the CDR3 is TGTGCCAGCTCACCATCGCCAGGGGTTTCAGACAATGAGCAGTTCTTC. This translates into CASSPSPGVSDNEQFF. The variable domain in full, completed from reference TRBV18 and TRBJ2-1, reads NAGVMQNPRHLVRRRGQEARLRCSPMKGHSHVYWYRQLPEEGLKFMVYLQKENIIDESGMPKERFSAEFPKEGPSILRIQQVVRGDSAAYFCASSPSPGVSDNEQFFGPGTRLTVL.

The chain uses TRBV3-1 (or the pseudogene TRBV3-2) and TRBJ2-3; the D is unclear. Germline V CDR1 and CDR2: LGHDT, YNNKEL (reference sequence). The CDR3 consists of 15 residues. Trimming cost V 0 bases and J 2 bases, with 9 bases left between them. CDR3: CASSQDRHSTDTQYF. As DNA, the CDR3 is TGTGCCAGCAGCCAAGACAGGCACTCCACAGATACGCAGTATTTT.

The rearrangement uses TRBV7-2 and TRBJ2-5, with 8 bases that match TRBD1. Germline assignment: CDR1 SGHTA and CDR2 FQGNSA. This CDR3 spans 15 amino acids. With 5 bases clipped from V and 5 bases from J, the junction kept 10 bases outside the gene matches. CDR3 residues: CASSPLATGEETQYF. The CDR3 coding sequence is TGTGCCAGCAGCCCTCTAGCGACAGGGGAGGAGACCCAGTACTTC.

V is TRBV27 and J is TRBJ1-5, with D perhaps matching TRBD1 (6 bases). Trimming pared 6 bases from V and 2 bases from J, leaving 17 bases between. The CDR3 is 16 residues long. Per the germline V gene, CDR1 is MNHEY and CDR2 is SMNVEV (reference sequence). In DNA form, the CDR3 reads TGTGCCAGCAGCCCTCTATCGGCAGGGGGCAATCAGCCCCAGCATTTT. Its translation: CASSPLSAGGNQPQHF.

The gene calls are TRBV2 and TRBJ2-3; 7 nucleotides agree with TRBD2. There are 17 residues in the CDR3. V gave up 6 bases and J gave up 6 bases; unmatched junction bases: 18. The V gene's germline CDR1 is SNHLY and CDR2 FYNNEI. In nucleotides, the CDR3 is TGTGCCAGCAGGTGGGGGGGAGGGTCCTTAGAGGCGGATACGCAGTATTTT. This codes for CASRWGGGSLEADTQYF.

In nucleotides, the CDR3 is TGTGCCAGCAGCCTGGGTAGTGGGAGGAACACTGAAGCTTTCTTT. Translated, it gives CASSLGSGRNTEAFF. V gene TRBV5-4 combines with J gene TRBJ1-1; D unclear. Trimming removed 4 bases at V and 1 base at J, with 14 bases between. The CDR3 extends over 15 amino acids. Germline assignment: CDR1 SGHNT and CDR2 YYREEE (reference sequence).

V gene TRBV3-1 (or the pseudogene TRBV3-2) combines with J gene TRBJ1-6; D uncertain. Germline CDR1 LGHDT, CDR2 YNNKEL (reference sequence). This CDR3 has 14 amino acids. V was cut by 0 bases and J by 6 bases, with 6 bases left in between. CDR3 amino acids: CASSQDPFNSPLHF. CDR3 DNA: TGTGCCAGCAGCCAAGATCCGTTTAATTCACCCCTCCACTTT.

The chain is built from TRBV18 and TRBJ1-1, with 7 bases lining up with TRBD1. This CDR3 is 17 amino acids long. V trimming: 3 bases; J trimming: 4 bases; junction bases outside the gene matches: 14. Germline-derived CDR1 and CDR2 are KGHSH and LQKENI. CDR3 DNA: TGTGCCAGCTCACCCGACAGGGTTATGGGGTTGGGCACTGAAGCTTTCTTT. Translated, it gives CASSPDRVMGLGTEAFF.

As for this clone: Other nucleotide sequences in the sample specify the same CDR3. The chain recombines TRBV19 with TRBJ2-5; 8 positions agree with TRBD1. The CDR3 contains 14 residues. V was clipped by 4 bases and J by 4 bases; unmatched bases: 5. Germline-derived CDR1 and CDR2 are LNHDA and SQIVND (reference sequence). The CDR3 DNA is TGTGCCAGTAGTACAGGGGGCGCGGGAGAGACCCAGTACTTC. It encodes CASSTGGAGETQYF.

For the CDR3, the DNA is TGTGCCAGCAGCGTAGGTAGTAGCGCAATAAGCATCGAGCAGTTCTTC. Its protein product is CASSVGSSAISIEQFF. The rearrangement uses TRBV9 and TRBJ2-1, with D possibly being TRBD2 (5 bases). Germline V gene data show CDR1 as SGDLS and CDR2 as YYNGEE. This CDR3 has 16 amino acids. V was clipped by 0 bases and J by 10 bases, with 20 bases between them. Together with reference TRBV9 and TRBJ2-1, the CDR3 gives the full variable domain: DSGVTQTPKHLITATGQRVTLRCSPRSGDLSVYWYQQSLDQGLQFLIQYYNGEERAKGNILERFSAQQFPDLHSELNLSSLELGDSALYFCASSVGSSAISIEQFFGPGTRLTVL.

The chain links TRBV9 to TRBJ1-3; 9 bases match TRBD1. Germline CDR1 SGDLS, CDR2 YYNGEE. The CDR3 covers 19 residues. V trimming: 3 bases; J trimming: 3 bases; junction bases outside the gene matches: 16. In DNA form, the CDR3 reads TGTGCCAGCAGCGAGAGAGGGGGGTGGACAGGGGCCCTTGGAAACACCATATATTTT. This sequence encodes CASSERGGWTGALGNTIYF.